This T cell receptor (beta chain) was documented in a study of shared clonotypes between healthy human individuals. Study-wide findings and caveats: Naive subsets, compared against memory subsets, generally had larger estimated richness values.

Researchers divided each subset's genomic DNA evenly across several immunoSEQ plates. Repertoires were generated with immunoSEQ multiplex PCR, while TCRdb's copy carries only in-frame clones and drops some. The data contain some 2.3 million clones, over 85% of them singletons. Comments on this clone: Its antigen is not known.

The CDR3 has 16 amino acids. The germline V gene encodes CDR1 LNHDA and CDR2 SQIVND (reference sequence). Germline trimming cut 5 bases from V and 3 bases from J; bases unmatched to any gene: 5. This TCR was sampled from a young man in good health. Some clones in this sample may be carry-over from other donors' samples. The chain combines TRBV19 with TRBJ2-4, with 12 positions matching TRBD1. The sequencing input was naive CD4+ T cells from PBMCs. This sample's subset: CD45RA+ positively selected. The CDR3 region is CASSPGTGGDKNIQYF. CDR3 sequence (DNA): TGTGCCAGTAGTCCTGGGACAGGGGGCGACAAAAACATTCAGTACTTC.